These 16 T cell receptor beta chains originate from one sample sequenced in a study of T cell changes during pregnancy in multiple sclerosis. This table comes from immunoSEQ multiplex PCR, and its TCRdb copy is limited to in-frame clones, with some not included. This table has 70,000 to 75,000 clones, roughly 90% appearing once. The sequencing used peripheral blood, collected in the second trimester of pregnancy. Source of these receptors: a female donor with multiple sclerosis, enrolled in a pregnancy study.

The DNA for the CDR3 is TGTGCCAGCAGCTCGCCACCGGGGGAGACCCAGTACTTC. Translation: CASSSPPGETQYF. J is TRBJ2-5 and V is TRBV5-4, with D tentatively TRBD2 (5 bases). This CDR3 has 13 amino acids. The V end was cut by 3 bases, the J end by 5 bases, with 11 bases between. Germline V gene lookup returns CDR1 SGHNT and CDR2 YYREEE (reference sequence).

This rearrangement joins TRBV7-6 to TRBJ2-3, with D perhaps matching TRBD2 (6 bases). CDR1 is SGHVS and CDR2 is FNYEAQ in the germline V gene. There are 16 residues in the CDR3. The germline V and J ends were trimmed by 0 bases and 4 bases, with 14 bases remaining between them. This chain's CDR3 is CASSLASGRSADTQYF. The CDR3 DNA reads as TGTGCCAGCAGCTTAGCGTCGGGGAGGTCGGCAGATACGCAGTATTTT.

This clone has only a few counts. The J gene is TRBJ1-2, the V gene TRBV28; no definite D call. This CDR3 contains 13 residues. The V end was cut by 5 bases, the J end by 8 bases, with 15 bases between. CDR1 MDHEN and CDR2 SYDVKM come from the germline V gene. The CDR3 nucleotides are TGTGCCAGCAGTCTCCTTGAGGTTGACGGCTACACCTTC. Encoded protein: CASSLLEVDGYTF.

V is TRBV6-1 and J is TRBJ1-2; 12 nucleotides line up with TRBD1. Germline assignment: CDR1 MNHNS and CDR2 SASEGT. CDR3 length: 15 residues. Trimming took 4 bases from V and 8 from J; bases not matched to a gene: 8. The CDR3: CASSVTGTGGEGYTF. The CDR3 bases are TGTGCCAGCAGTGTAACCGGGACAGGGGGCGAAGGCTACACCTTC.

The genes are TRBV27 and TRBJ1-4, with D maybe TRBD1 (5 bases). Trimming removed 5 bases from V and 0 bases from J, with 13 bases in between. Germline CDR1 and CDR2: MNHEY and SMNVEV (reference sequence). This CDR3 is built from 16 residues. The CDR3 region has the DNA TGTGCCAGCAGTCCTCGCCAGGGTGCAACTAATGAAAAACTGTTTTTT. Translated: CASSPRQGATNEKLFF.

The gene calls are TRBV2 and TRBJ2-5; 9 bases align to TRBD2. V shed 7 bases, J shed 1 base, and the junction held 7 bases outside the gene matches. The CDR3 has 15 amino acids. The germline V gene encodes CDR1 SNHLY and CDR2 FYNNEI. The CDR3 DNA reads TGTGCCAGCATGCGTAGCGGGGGACTCCAAGAGACCCAGTACTTC. Its protein is CASMRSGGLQETQYF.

This clone was observed a single time. The V and J genes are TRBV7-6 and TRBJ2-5; a possible D gene is TRBD2 (6 bases). Germline V gene sequence: CDR1 SGHVS, CDR2 FNYEAQ. V was shortened by 5 bases and J by 2 bases, with 24 bases between the two germline ends. This CDR3 region has 18 residues. CDR3 nucleotides: TGTGCCAGCAGCCCCGGTCAGTGGGGGGAATACGATCAAGAGACCCAGTACTTC. This sequence encodes CASSPGQWGEYDQETQYF.

The gene calls are TRBV9 and TRBJ1-6; TRBD1 matches at 10 bases. Germline V gene sequence: CDR1 SGDLS, CDR2 YYNGEE. After removal of 4 bases from V and 8 bases from J, the junction contained 6 bases not matched to a gene. The CDR3 totals 15 residues. The CDR3 bases are TGTGCCAGCAGCACAGTCGGGACAGGGGATTCACCCCTCCACTTT. It is translated as CASSTVGTGDSPLHF.

This sequence joins TRBV5-6 and TRBJ2-3; D unresolved. V lost 0 bases, J lost 3 bases, and 14 bases lay in between. CDR3 size: 16 residues. Germline CDR1 and CDR2: SGHDT and YYEEEE. CDR3 coding DNA: TGTGCCAGCAGCTTGGATCCGGTCGGTTTAACAGATACGCAGTATTTT. Amino acid sequence: CASSLDPVGLTDTQYF.

Here the CDR3 reads CASSGRSMGQGTYSKNIQYF. The CDR3 coding sequence is TGTGCCAGCAGCGGAAGATCGATGGGACAGGGGACGTACTCCAAAAACATTCAGTACTTC. The chain links TRBV5-4 to TRBJ2-4, with 10 bases that match TRBD1. CDR3 length equals 20 residues. The germline gives CDR1 SGHNT, CDR2 YYREEE (reference sequence). The trim removed 4 bases at V and 2 bases at J, leaving 18 bases unmatched.

This sequence joins TRBV11-3 and TRBJ2-3; unclear D gene. CDR3 size: 12 residues. CDR1 is SGHNT and CDR2 is YENEEA in the germline V gene. V gave up 5 bases and J gave up 1 base, with 4 bases separating them. The CDR3 loop reads CASSGGTDTQYF. CDR3 coding DNA: TGTGCCAGCAGCGGAGGCACAGATACGCAGTATTTT.

This chain connects TRBV7-8 to TRBJ2-7; D is unresolved. The V gene's germline CDR1 is SGHVS and CDR2 FQNEAQ. CDR3 length equals 15 residues. The V gene lost 0 bases and the J gene lost 2 bases, with 11 bases spanning the gap. CDR3 residues: CASSLARPQTYEQYF. In DNA form, the CDR3 reads TGTGCCAGCAGCTTAGCGCGGCCCCAGACCTACGAGCAGTACTTC. Full variable domain (outside the CDR3, taken from reference TRBV7-8 and TRBJ2-7): GAGVSQSPRYKVAKRGQDVALRCDPISGHVSLFWYQQALGQGPEFLTYFQNEAQLDKSGLPSDRFFAERPEGSVSTLKIQRTQQEDSAVYLCASSLARPQTYEQYFGPGTRLTVT.

Only one count was recorded for this clone. This chain uses TRBV9 with TRBJ2-7; D may be TRBD1 (6 bases). Germline V gene data show CDR1 as SGDLS and CDR2 as YYNGEE. This CDR3 has 15 residues. V lost 0 bases and J 1 base, leaving 11 bases between the germline ends. CDR3 amino acids: CASSVEGTPSYEQYF. The DNA of the CDR3 is TGTGCCAGCAGCGTAGAAGGGACACCGTCCTACGAGCAGTACTTC.

The chain combines TRBV11-2 with TRBJ1-2; 9 positions agree with TRBD1. V gave up 5 bases and J gave up 5 bases; unmatched junction bases: 6. The CDR3 is made up of 14 amino acids. Germline assignment: CDR1 SGHAT and CDR2 FQNNGV. CDR3: CASSPGQGPYGYTF. The DNA for the CDR3 is TGTGCCAGCAGCCCAGGACAGGGGCCTTATGGCTACACCTTC.

The V and J genes are TRBV15 and TRBJ1-1; D is uncertain. Trimming shortened V by 1 base and J by 1 base, and 10 bases separated the two germline ends. The CDR3 runs to 15 residues. Looked up from germline, CDR1 is LNHNV and CDR2 is YYDKDF (reference sequence). The CDR3 protein is CATSRASGWNTEAFF. As DNA, the CDR3 is TGTGCCACCAGCAGAGCATCCGGGTGGAACACTGAAGCTTTCTTT.

The V and J genes are TRBV4-1 and TRBJ2-7, with 11 bases fitting TRBD2. With 5 bases clipped from V and 4 bases from J, the junction kept 7 bases outside the gene matches. From germline, CDR1 is MGHRA and CDR2 YSYEKL. This CDR3 comprises 15 residues. The CDR3 reads CASSARLAGSYEQYF. The DNA for the CDR3 is TGCGCCAGCAGCGCAAGACTAGCGGGATCGTACGAGCAGTACTTC.